This TCR delta chain is from a study of Vδ1+ human thymocytes. Findings and caveats of the study: Unlike peripheral blood Vdelta1+ controls, thymic delta-chain sequences included 20% to 25% Vdelta2 and few Vdelta3. Bulk data may be misread because of unexpected Vdelta2 sequences. Thymic TRG and TRD repertoires appeared highly polyclonal, with Gaussian CDR3 length distributions.

Extracted RNA was reverse transcribed into cDNA. Multiplex PCR used pooled V-gene forward primers and a constant-region reverse primer to amplify CDR3s. TCRdb reapplied CATT to the multiplex PCR reads. This sample has 20,000 to 25,000 delta-chain clones, with about 29% found just once. With regard to this clone: Antigen: not known.

This CDR3 has 21 amino acids. V lost 3 bases and J lost 0; bases outside the gene matches: 20. Looked up from germline, CDR1 is TSWWSYY and CDR2 is QGS. Thymocytes were sorted as CD3+ TCRVdelta1+ TCRVdelta2- after alphabeta T cell depletion. Sequenced material: Vdelta1+ gamma-delta thymocytes from the thymus. Subset meaning: FACS-sorted CD3+ TCRalphabeta- TCRVdelta1+ TCRVdelta2- thymocytes. The clonotype originates from a boy in the first two years of life who had congenital heart surgery. The chain couples TRDV1 to TRDJ1; 9 nucleotides agree with TRDD2. The CDR3 loop reads CALGDRHPSYGWGVYTDKLIF. The CDR3 DNA reads TGTGCTCTTGGGGATCGGCACCCTTCCTACGGCTGGGGGGTGTACACCGATAAACTCATCTTT.